This TCR beta chain was captured by sequencing in a study of blood T cell repertoires in COVID-19. Study in general: The United States, Italy and Spain supplied acute and convalescent COVID-19 samples. Sources were T cells, B-cell-depleted T cells, or PBMCs; the material itself was cDNA or gDNA.

Under the authors' procedure: Reference gene primer amplification yielded estimated nucleated cell counts. Sequenced by immunoSEQ multiplex PCR; TCRdb stores in-frame clones only, minus some. That table gives V, J and clone size, and the DNA gave D and trimming. The sample carries around 340,000 clones, about four fifths recorded once. The CDR3 totals 16 residues. The chain has TRBV12-1 and TRBJ1-6. TRBV12-1 counts as a pseudogene. The sequence came from a man aged 30 to 39 with active or convalescent COVID-19. Sequences were obtained from peripheral blood. The CDR3 region is CASRTVASSYNSPLHF. The DNA for the CDR3 is TGTGCCAGCAGAACCGTCGCGAGCTCCTATAATTCACCCCTCCACTTT.